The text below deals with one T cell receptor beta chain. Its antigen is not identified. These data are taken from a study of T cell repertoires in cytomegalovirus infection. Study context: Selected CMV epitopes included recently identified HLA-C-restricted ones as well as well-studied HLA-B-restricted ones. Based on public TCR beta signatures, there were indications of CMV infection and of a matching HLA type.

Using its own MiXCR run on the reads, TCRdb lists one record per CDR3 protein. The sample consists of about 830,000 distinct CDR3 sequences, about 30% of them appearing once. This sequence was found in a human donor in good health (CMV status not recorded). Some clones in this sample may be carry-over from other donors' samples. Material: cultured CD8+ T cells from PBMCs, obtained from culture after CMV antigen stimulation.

DNA of the CDR3: TGTGCCAGTAGTCCAGGGGGGGCGGTAGATCAGCCCCAGCATTTT. Amino acid sequence: CASSPGGAVDQPQHF. The V gene is TRBV19, the J gene TRBJ1-5, with 7 bases lining up with TRBD1. This CDR3 has 15 residues. The germline V gene encodes CDR1 LNHDA and CDR2 SQIVND (reference sequence). J gave up 5 bases and V 5 bases, and 9 bases lay outside the gene matches.